This TCR beta chain was captured by sequencing in a study of T cells in tumors after PD-1 blockade. Study-level background: On average, peripheral blood gave about 110,000 TCR templates and over 35,000 unique clonotypes.

Repertoires were generated with immunoSEQ multiplex PCR, while TCRdb's copy carries only in-frame clones and drops some. Among 34,000 or so clones listed, roughly 76% were seen once. Germline V CDR1 and CDR2: ENHRY, SYGVKD. The V gene lost 6 bases and the J gene lost 1 base, with 18 bases spanning the gap. This CDR3 is 16 amino acids long. The genes are TRBV10-3 and TRBJ1-1; D perhaps matches TRBD1 (6 bases). The source material was PBMCs, sampled after anti-PD-1 treatment. This receptor was identified in a human donor with basal cell carcinoma. The CDR3 nucleotides are TGTGCCATCAGGGACAGCCAAAAACTATGGAACACTGAAGCTTTCTTT. Amino acids: CAIRDSQKLWNTEAFF.